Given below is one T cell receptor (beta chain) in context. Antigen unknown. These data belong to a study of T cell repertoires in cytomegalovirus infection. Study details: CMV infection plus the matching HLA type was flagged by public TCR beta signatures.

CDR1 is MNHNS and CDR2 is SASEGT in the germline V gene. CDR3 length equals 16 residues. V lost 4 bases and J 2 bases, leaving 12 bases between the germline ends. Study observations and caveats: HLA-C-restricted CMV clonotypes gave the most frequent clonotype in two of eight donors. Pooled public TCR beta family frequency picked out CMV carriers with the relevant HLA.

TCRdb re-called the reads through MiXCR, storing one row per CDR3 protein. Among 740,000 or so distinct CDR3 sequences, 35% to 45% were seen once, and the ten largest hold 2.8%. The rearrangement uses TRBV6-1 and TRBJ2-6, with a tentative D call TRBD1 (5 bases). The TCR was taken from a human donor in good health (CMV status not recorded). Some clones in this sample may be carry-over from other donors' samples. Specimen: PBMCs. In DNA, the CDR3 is TGTGCCAGCAGTGGGGTTGACAGCCCTGGGGCCAACGTCCTGACTTTC. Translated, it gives CASSGVDSPGANVLTF.